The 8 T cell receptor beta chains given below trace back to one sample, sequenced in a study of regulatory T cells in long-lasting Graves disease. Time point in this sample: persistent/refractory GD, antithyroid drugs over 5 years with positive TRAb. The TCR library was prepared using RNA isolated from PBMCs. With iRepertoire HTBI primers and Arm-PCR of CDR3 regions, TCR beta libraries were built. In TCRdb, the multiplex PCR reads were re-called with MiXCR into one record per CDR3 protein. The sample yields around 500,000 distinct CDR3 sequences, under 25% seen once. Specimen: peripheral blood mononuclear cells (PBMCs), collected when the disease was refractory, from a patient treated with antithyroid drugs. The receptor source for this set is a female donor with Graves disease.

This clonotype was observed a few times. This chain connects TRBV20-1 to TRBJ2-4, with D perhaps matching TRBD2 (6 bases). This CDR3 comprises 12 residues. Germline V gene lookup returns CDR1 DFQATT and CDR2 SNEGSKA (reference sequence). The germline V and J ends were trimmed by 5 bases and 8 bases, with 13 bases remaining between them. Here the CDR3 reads CSASGGVDIQYF. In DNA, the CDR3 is TGCAGTGCTTCAGGAGGGGTGGACATTCAGTACTTC.

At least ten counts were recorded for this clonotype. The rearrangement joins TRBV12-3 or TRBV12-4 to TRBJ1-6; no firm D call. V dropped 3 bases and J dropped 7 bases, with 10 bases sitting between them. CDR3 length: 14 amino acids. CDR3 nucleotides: TGTGCCAGCAGTTTTAGTGGTGGGAATTCACCCCTCCACTTT. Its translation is CASSFSGGNSPLHF.

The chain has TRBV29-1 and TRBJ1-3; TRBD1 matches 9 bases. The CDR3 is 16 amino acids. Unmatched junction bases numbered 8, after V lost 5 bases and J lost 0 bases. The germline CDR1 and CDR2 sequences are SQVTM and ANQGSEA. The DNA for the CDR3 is TGCAGCGTTTTTGACAGGGGGGGACCCTCTGGAAACACCATATATTTT. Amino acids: CSVFDRGGPSGNTIYF.

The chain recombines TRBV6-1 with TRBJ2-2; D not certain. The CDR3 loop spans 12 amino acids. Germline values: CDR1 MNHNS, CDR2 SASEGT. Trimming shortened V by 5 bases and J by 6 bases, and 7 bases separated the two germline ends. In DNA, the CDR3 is TGTGCCAGCAGTAAAATAGCCGGGGAGCTGTTTTTT. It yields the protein CASSKIAGELFF.

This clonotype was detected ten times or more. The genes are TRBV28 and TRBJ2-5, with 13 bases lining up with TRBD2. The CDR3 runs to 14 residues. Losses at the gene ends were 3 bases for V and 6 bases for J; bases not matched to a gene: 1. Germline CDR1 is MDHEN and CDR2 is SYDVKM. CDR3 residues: CASSLTSGRKTQYF. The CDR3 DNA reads TGTGCCAGCAGTTTGACTAGCGGGAGGAAGACCCAGTACTTC.

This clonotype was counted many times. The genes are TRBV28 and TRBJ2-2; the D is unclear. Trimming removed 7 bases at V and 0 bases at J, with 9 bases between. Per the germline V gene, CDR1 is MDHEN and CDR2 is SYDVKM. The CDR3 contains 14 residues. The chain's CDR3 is CASIEQPNTGELFF. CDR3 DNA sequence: TGTGCCAGCATAGAACAGCCGAACACCGGGGAGCTGTTTTTT. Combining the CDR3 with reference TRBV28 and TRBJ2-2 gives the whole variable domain DVKVTQSSRYLVKRTGEKVFLECVQDMDHENMFWYRQDPGLGLRLIYFSYDVKMKEKGDIPEGYSVSREKKERFSLILESASTNQTSMYLCASIEQPNTGELFFGEGSRLTVL.

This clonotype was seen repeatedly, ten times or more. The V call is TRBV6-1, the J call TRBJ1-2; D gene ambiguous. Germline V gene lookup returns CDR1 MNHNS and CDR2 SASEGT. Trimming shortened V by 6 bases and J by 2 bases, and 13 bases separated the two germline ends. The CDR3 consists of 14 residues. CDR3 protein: CASSASHGNYGYTF. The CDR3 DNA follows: TGTGCCAGCAGCGCAAGCCACGGAAACTATGGCTACACCTTC.

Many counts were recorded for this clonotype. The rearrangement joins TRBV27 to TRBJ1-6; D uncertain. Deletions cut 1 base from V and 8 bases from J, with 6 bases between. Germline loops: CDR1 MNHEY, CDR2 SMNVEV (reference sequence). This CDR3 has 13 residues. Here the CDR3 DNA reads TGTGCCAGCAGTTTATGGGTGGATTCACCCCTCCACTTT. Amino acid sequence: CASSLWVDSPLHF.